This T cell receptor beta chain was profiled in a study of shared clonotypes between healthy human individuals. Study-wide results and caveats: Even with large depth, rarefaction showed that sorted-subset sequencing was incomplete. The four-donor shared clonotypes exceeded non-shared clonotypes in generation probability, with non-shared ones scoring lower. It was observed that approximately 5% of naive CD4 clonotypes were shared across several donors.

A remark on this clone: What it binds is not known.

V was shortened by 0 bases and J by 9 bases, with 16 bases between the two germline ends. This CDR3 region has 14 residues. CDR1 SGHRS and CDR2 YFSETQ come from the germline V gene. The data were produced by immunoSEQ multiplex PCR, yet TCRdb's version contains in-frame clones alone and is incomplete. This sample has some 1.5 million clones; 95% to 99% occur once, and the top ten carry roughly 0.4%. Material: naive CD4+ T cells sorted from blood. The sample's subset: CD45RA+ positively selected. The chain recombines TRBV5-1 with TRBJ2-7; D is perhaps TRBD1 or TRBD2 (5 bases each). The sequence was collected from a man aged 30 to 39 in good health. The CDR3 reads CASSLEGPNPAQYF. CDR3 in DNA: TGCGCCAGCAGCTTGGAGGGACCGAATCCCGCGCAGTACTTC.